This T cell receptor beta chain appears in the sequencing data of a study of T cells in narcolepsy. Across the whole study: Patients with NT1 or NT2 and healthy control donors were enrolled.

As to this clone: Its antigen remains unknown.

Germline V lookup: CDR1 SEHNR, CDR2 FQNEAQ (reference sequence). The CDR3 loop spans 13 amino acids. V lost 10 bases, J lost 4 bases, and 16 bases lay in between. The study's findings and limits: Same-patient CSF and blood CD4+ T cell clonotypes included HCRT-specific and TRIB2-specific autoreactive ones. Blood of same and different patients, but not healthy controls, reportedly held recurring autoreactive clonotypes.

The repertoire was sequenced with immunoSEQ multiplex PCR; TCRdb's copy has only in-frame clones and lacks some. This table has under 20,000 clones, over 75% appearing once. This TCR derives from a human donor in good health. The gene calls are TRBV7-9 and TRBJ1-1; D possibly corresponds to TRBD1 (5 bases). Sequenced sample: memory (CD45RA-) CD4+ T cells from blood. CDR3 bases: TGTGCCAACACACAGGAATCCGGCACTGAAGCTTTCTTT. Amino acid sequence: CANTQESGTEAFF.